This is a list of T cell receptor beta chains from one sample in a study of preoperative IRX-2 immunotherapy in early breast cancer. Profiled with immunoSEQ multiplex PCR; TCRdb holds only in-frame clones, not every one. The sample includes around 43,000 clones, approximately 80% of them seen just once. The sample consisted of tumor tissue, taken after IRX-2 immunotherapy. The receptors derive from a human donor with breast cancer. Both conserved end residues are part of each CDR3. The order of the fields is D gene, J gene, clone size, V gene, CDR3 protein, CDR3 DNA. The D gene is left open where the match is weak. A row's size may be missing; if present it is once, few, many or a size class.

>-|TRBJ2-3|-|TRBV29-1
CSLKGGSTDTQYF
TGCAGCCTCAAGGGCGGGAGCACAGATACGCAGTATTTT
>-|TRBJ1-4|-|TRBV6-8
CASGNRVNEKLFF
TGTGCCAGCGGAAACAGGGTCAATGAAAAACTGTTTTTT
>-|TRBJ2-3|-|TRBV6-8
CASRSQGFTDTQYF
TGTGCCAGCAGGAGCCAGGGCTTCACAGATACGCAGTATTTT
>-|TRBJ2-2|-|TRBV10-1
CASRAGDDTGELFF
TGCGCCAGCAGGGCAGGGGATGACACCGGGGAGCTGTTTTTT
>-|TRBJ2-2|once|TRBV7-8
CASSLVRGAVTGELFF
TGTGCCAGCAGCTTGGTCCGGGGGGCGGTAACCGGGGAGCTGTTTTTT
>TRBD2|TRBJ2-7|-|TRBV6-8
CASSSMTSGRRVEQYF
TGTGCCAGCAGTTCTATGACTAGCGGGAGGCGGGTCGAGCAGTACTTC
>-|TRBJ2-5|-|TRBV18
CASSPPGSLGKETQYF
TGTGCCAGCTCACCACCGGGTTCTCTCGGGAAAGAGACCCAGTACTTC
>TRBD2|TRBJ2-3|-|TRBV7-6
CASRTGTSGFGDTQYF
TGTGCCAGCAGAACCGGGACTAGCGGGTTTGGAGATACGCAGTATTTT
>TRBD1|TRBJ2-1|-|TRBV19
CASSRAVGQGISNEQFF
TGTGCCAGTAGTAGAGCTGTTGGACAGGGAATCTCCAATGAGCAGTTCTTC
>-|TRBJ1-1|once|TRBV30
CAWSRFNTEAFF
TGTGCCTGGAGCCGATTTAACACTGAAGCTTTCTTT
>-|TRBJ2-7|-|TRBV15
CATSRDTDNYEQYF
TGTGCCACCAGCAGAGATACGGATAACTACGAGCAGTACTTC
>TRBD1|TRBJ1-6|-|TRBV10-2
CASSETGVNSPLHF
TGCGCCAGCAGTGAGACAGGGGTAAATTCACCCCTCCACTTT
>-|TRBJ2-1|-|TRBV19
CASSRGGYNEQFF
TGTGCCAGTAGTAGGGGCGGTTACAATGAGCAGTTCTTC
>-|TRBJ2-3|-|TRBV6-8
CATILAHTDTQYF
TGTGCCACCATACTAGCTCACACAGATACGCAGTATTTT
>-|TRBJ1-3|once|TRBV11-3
CASSLQGTSSGNTIYF
TGTGCCAGCAGCTTACAGGGGACGAGCTCTGGAAACACCATATATTTT
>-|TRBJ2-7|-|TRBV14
CASSQEIAGQRAYEQYF
TGTGCCAGCAGCCAAGAAATCGCCGGGCAGCGGGCCTACGAGCAGTACTTC
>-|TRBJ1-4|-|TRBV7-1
CASSPLEGSNEKLFF
TGTGCCAGCAGCCCTTTGGAGGGATCAAATGAAAAACTGTTTTTT
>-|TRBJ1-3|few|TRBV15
CATSRVGTNSGNTIYF
TGTGCCACCAGCAGAGTGGGGACAAACTCTGGAAACACCATATATTTT
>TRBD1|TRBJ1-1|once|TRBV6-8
CASSSGTAPMNTEAFF
TGTGCCAGCAGTTCCGGGACAGCCCCGATGAACACTGAAGCTTTCTTT
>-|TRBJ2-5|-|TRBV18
CASSQEEGETQYF
TGTGCCAGCTCCCAGGAGGAGGGAGAGACCCAGTACTTC
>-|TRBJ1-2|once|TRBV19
CASSMVEVYGYTF
TGTGCCAGTAGTATGGTGGAGGTCTATGGCTACACCTTC
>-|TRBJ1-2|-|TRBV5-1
CASSLAGRLSTGYTF
TGCGCCAGCAGCTTGGCCGGTCGGCTCAGTACTGGCTACACCTTC
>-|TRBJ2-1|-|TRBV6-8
CASSYSPFLGNEQFF
TGTGCCAGCAGTTACTCGCCGTTCTTAGGCAATGAGCAGTTCTTC
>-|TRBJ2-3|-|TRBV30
CAWSGPGKGLDTQYF
TGTGCCTGGAGTGGGCCGGGAAAAGGATTAGATACGCAGTATTTT